The rows below give T cell receptor beta chains drawn from one sample of a study of OX40 agonist ivuxolimab in advanced cancers. Libraries were prepared by immunoSEQ multiplex PCR; TCRdb keeps only in-frame clonotypes and omits some of them. The sample includes around 20,000 clones, roughly 85% of them seen just once. The sequencing used CD4+ or CD8+ T cells sorted from blood, collected in a trial of the OX40 agonist ivuxolimab. These receptors were collected from an adult with an advanced solid tumor such as melanoma, head and neck, liver or kidney cancer. The CDR3 runs from the conserved cysteine through the conserved F or W. Each record gives: clone size, J gene, D gene, V gene, CDR3 protein, CDR3 DNA. D genes are given only for firm matches. The listing skips clone size in some rows; elsewhere it reads once, few, many or a size class.

>NA|TRBJ2-3|NA|TRBV29-1
CSVHAATDTQYF
TGCAGCGTTCATGCCGCAACAGATACGCAGTATTTT
>NA|TRBJ2-6|NA|TRBV7-3
CASSLKTTWGSGANVLTF
TGTGCCAGCAGCTTAAAGACAACATGGGGCTCTGGGGCCAACGTCCTGACTTTC
>NA|TRBJ2-7|NA|TRBV11-3
CASSLNSNEQYF
TGTGCCAGCAGCTTGAACAGCAACGAGCAGTACTTC
>NA|TRBJ2-3|NA|TRBV4-2
CASSLAEDTQYF
TGTGCCAGCAGCTTAGCGGAAGACACGCAGTATTTT
>NA|TRBJ2-6|NA|TRBV2
CASRGDGGSGANVLTF
TGTGCCAGCAGAGGGGACGGGGGCTCGGGGGCCAACGTCCTGACTTTC
>NA|TRBJ2-5|NA|TRBV7-3
CASSRGSLETQYF
TGTGCCAGCAGTCGCGGGTCGCTAGAGACCCAGTACTTC
>once|TRBJ2-1|TRBD1|TRBV15
CATSRGDRYNEQFF
TGTGCCACCAGCAGGGGGGACAGGTACAATGAGCAGTTCTTC
>NA|TRBJ2-3|NA|TRBV6-5
CASSGPTDTQYF
TGTGCCAGCAGTGGCCCCACAGATACGCAGTATTTT
>NA|TRBJ2-5|NA|TRBV29-1
CSVLIETQYF
TGCAGCGTCCTTATTGAGACCCAGTACTTC
>NA|TRBJ2-4|NA|TRBV4-3
CASSQVVGQGTLAKNIQYF
TGCGCCAGCAGCCAAGTGGTTGGTCAGGGTACCCTAGCCAAAAACATTCAGTACTTC
>NA|TRBJ2-6|NA|TRBV7-9
CASSLGLGVRSGANVLTF
TGTGCCAGCAGCTTAGGTCTCGGTGTTCGCTCTGGGGCCAACGTCCTGACTTTC
>NA|TRBJ2-5|NA|TRBV6-1
CASSEYGSQETQYF
TGTGCCAGCAGTGAATACGGCAGCCAAGAGACCCAGTACTTC
>once|TRBJ1-6|NA|TRBV5-6
CASSLGQLGSPLHF
TGTGCCAGCAGCCTCGGACAGTTGGGTTCACCCCTCCACTTT
>NA|TRBJ1-5|NA|TRBV6-6
CASRHTDQPQHF
TGTGCCAGCAGACACACTGATCAGCCCCAGCATTTT
>NA|TRBJ2-3|TRBD1|TRBV18
CASSPRQGNTDTQYF
TGTGCCAGCTCACCAAGACAGGGGAACACAGATACGCAGTATTTT
>NA|TRBJ1-5|NA|TRBV6-5
CASSEGLSGQPQHF
TGTGCCAGCAGTGAAGGACTATCGGGTCAGCCCCAGCATTTT